One and the same sample provided the 10 T cell receptor beta chains below, sequenced in a study of OX40 agonist ivuxolimab in advanced cancers. The table came from immunoSEQ multiplex PCR; TCRdb's copy has only in-frame clones and leaves some out. This sample carries around 21,000 clones, about 80% of them seen once, and the ten largest clones take approximately 30%. The source was CD4+ or CD8+ T cells sorted from blood, collected in a trial of the OX40 agonist ivuxolimab. Receptors originate from an adult with an advanced solid tumor such as melanoma, head and neck, liver or kidney cancer.

This chain uses TRBV27 with TRBJ2-3; TRBD2 is a possible D gene (6 bases). The ends were cut back, 2 bases at V and 2 bases at J, with 11 bases in the middle. CDR1 is MNHEY, CDR2 SMNVEV, per germline (reference sequence). The CDR3 is 15 residues long. Here the CDR3 reads CASSLRDSNTDTQYF. In nucleotides, the CDR3 is TGTGCCAGCAGTTTAAGGGACTCTAACACAGATACGCAGTATTTT.

V is TRBV5-6 and J is TRBJ2-5; no clear D gene. Trimming removed 0 bases from V and 4 bases from J, with 7 bases in between. This CDR3 region has 13 residues. Germline loops: CDR1 SGHDT, CDR2 YYEEEE. The CDR3 coding sequence is TGTGCCAGCAGCTTGGGACTGGGAGAGACCCAGTACTTC. Encoded protein: CASSLGLGETQYF.

The J gene is TRBJ2-4, the V gene TRBV5-4, with D perhaps matching TRBD1 or TRBD2 (5 bases each). Trimming took 4 bases from V and 3 from J, leaving 14 bases between them. Germline-derived CDR1 and CDR2 are SGHNT and YYREEE (reference sequence). This CDR3 is built from 15 residues. The CDR3: CASSPGLGSKNIQYF. Here the CDR3 DNA reads TGTGCCAGCAGCCCGGGGCTAGGGAGCAAAAACATTCAGTACTTC.

This rearrangement joins TRBV27 to TRBJ2-4; D ambiguous. This CDR3 is built from 15 residues. The V gene lost 6 bases and the J gene lost 0 bases, with 12 bases spanning the gap. Per the germline V gene, CDR1 is MNHEY and CDR2 is SMNVEV (reference sequence). Here the CDR3 DNA reads TGTGCCAGCAGCCGGAACACAGTAGCCAAAAACATTCAGTACTTC. Encoded protein: CASSRNTVAKNIQYF.

J is TRBJ2-4 and V is TRBV30; tentatively, D is TRBD1 (5 bases). This CDR3 contains 18 residues. Germline lookup yields CDR1 GTSNPN and CDR2 SVGIG (reference sequence). V was cut by 3 bases and J by 0 bases, with 21 bases left in between. The CDR3 sequence is CAWSPEPDSELAKNIQYF. In DNA form, the CDR3 reads TGTGCCTGGAGCCCCGAACCAGACAGTGAGCTAGCCAAAAACATTCAGTACTTC.

The chain links TRBV28 to TRBJ2-2; 10 bases are a match to TRBD2. The CDR3 extends over 16 amino acids. The V and J ends lost 6 bases and 6 bases, in that order; junction bases with no gene match: 10. Germline V gene lookup returns CDR1 MDHEN and CDR2 SYDVKM. DNA of the CDR3: TGTGCCAGCAGCCCTCCAGCGGGAGGGTACGCCGGGGAGCTGTTTTTT. It is translated as CASSPPAGGYAGELFF.

V gene TRBV11-3 combines with J gene TRBJ2-2; no clear D gene. CDR3 length: 13 amino acids. V was trimmed by 1 base and J by 6 bases, leaving 6 bases between them. The germline gives CDR1 SGHNT, CDR2 YENEEA. The CDR3 DNA sequence: TGTGCCAGCAGCTTAGCGGGTCCCGGGGAGCTGTTTTTT. Amino acid sequence: CASSLAGPGELFF.

The chain links TRBV2 to TRBJ2-7, with D perhaps matching TRBD2 (7 bases). The V end lost 6 bases, the J end lost 3 bases, and 12 bases lay between the germline ends. CDR1 is SNHLY, CDR2 FYNNEI, per germline. The CDR3 consists of 13 residues. The CDR3 DNA follows: TGTGCCAGCAGAGCAGGGGACTACTACGAGCAGTACTTC. As protein: CASRAGDYYEQYF.

The CDR3 DNA sequence: TGTGCCAGCAGTGGAGGGGCAGCGGGAGGGCCCTTCTACAATGAGCAGTTCTTC. Translation: CASSGGAAGGPFYNEQFF. The genes are TRBV25-1 and TRBJ2-1, with 10 bases identical to TRBD2. Per germline, CDR1 MGHDK and CDR2 SYGVNS. The CDR3 runs 18 residues. With V trimmed by 4 bases and J by 3 bases, 12 bases remained unmatched.

This clone was seen a handful of times. The same CDR3 is also encoded by other DNA sequences in this sample. This rearrangement joins TRBV5-1 to TRBJ2-1, with TRBD2 matching over 9 bases. Germline-derived CDR1 and CDR2 are SGHRS and YFSETQ. The CDR3 spans 14 residues. V lost 6 bases to trimming and J lost 2 bases; unmatched junction nucleotides: 3. CDR3 protein: CASTASGAYNEQFF. DNA of the CDR3: TGCGCCAGCACTGCTAGCGGGGCCTACAATGAGCAGTTCTTC.